This TCR beta chain was sequenced for a study of shared clonotypes between healthy human individuals. Study details: Donors were a couple of women and three men aged 18 to 49.

For this clone: Its antigen remains unknown.

Study-wide results and caveats: Estimated clonotype richness was generally higher in naive than memory subsets. Researchers sampled blood only, noting tissue repertoires likely differ.

Terminally differentiated effector memory CD45RA+ cells were left out of the naive CD8 fraction, which was CD45RO-negative and positively selected for CCR7. Caucasian adults residing in Nashville, Tennessee made up all the donors. The V and J ends lost 5 bases and 7 bases, in that order; junction bases with no gene match: 8. The CDR3 has 15 amino acids. Germline V lookup: CDR1 MNHNY, CDR2 SVGAGI (reference sequence). Here immunoSEQ multiplex PCR was the method, and the copy in TCRdb shows in-frame clones only, minus some. This sample has some 630,000 clones; roughly 96% occur once, and the top ten carry approximately 0.1%.

Material: naive CD8+ T cells sorted from blood. The clonotype was recovered from a woman younger than 45 in good health. The chain uses TRBV6-6 and TRBJ2-2, with TRBD1 identical over 9 bases. This CDR3 is CASSRGQGAGGELFF. DNA of the CDR3: TGTGCCAGCAGTCGGGGACAGGGAGCGGGCGGGGAGCTGTTTTTT.